A selection of T cell receptor beta chains follows, all from one sample in a study of T cell responses to AZD1222 COVID-19 vaccine. Using immunoSEQ multiplex PCR, the repertoire was profiled, and TCRdb retains in-frame clones only, with some absent. The sample consists of 150,000 to 200,000 clones, less than 95% of them appearing once. The specimen was peripheral blood, collected 28 days after the second AZD1222 dose. The source of these receptors is an adult who received the AZD1222 COVID-19 vaccine. Both conserved end residues are part of each CDR3. A D gene is named only where the DNA matches it firmly. Rows may omit the clone size; those that give it use once, few, many or a size class.

d_call cdr3_length clone_size j_call v_call cdr3_aa cdr3_nt
TRBD1 15 once TRBJ1-5 TRBV7-2 CASSLVPGGGQPQHF TGTGCCAGCAGCTTAGTTCCAGGGGGCGGTCAGCCCCAGCATTTT
NA 15 NA TRBJ2-3 TRBV9 CASSNTGQSTDTQYF TGTGCCAGCAGCAATACAGGGCAAAGCACAGATACGCAGTATTTT
NA 14 once TRBJ2-1 TRBV6-1 CASSEDLGRDEQFF TGTGCCAGCAGTGAAGATCTCGGCCGAGATGAGCAGTTCTTC
NA 12 once TRBJ2-7 TRBV29-1 CSVAIRSYEQYF TGCAGCGTTGCGATCAGGTCCTACGAGCAGTACTTC
TRBD1 16 few TRBJ2-3 TRBV27 CASSSSGTAGADTQYF TGTGCCAGCAGTTCCTCCGGGACAGCCGGGGCAGATACGCAGTATTTT
TRBD1 16 NA TRBJ2-7 TRBV11-3 CASSLAGTGGPYEQYF TGTGCCAGCAGCTTAGCCGGGACAGGTGGACCCTACGAGCAGTACTTC
NA 14 NA TRBJ2-2 TRBV6-6 CASNPSLGTGELFF TGTGCCAGCAACCCCTCCCTGGGTACCGGGGAGCTGTTTTTT
NA 15 NA TRBJ1-1 TRBV11-2 CASSPRQFRGQAAFF TGTGCCAGCAGCCCGAGACAGTTTAGGGGTCAGGCAGCTTTCTTT
TRBD1 15 NA TRBJ1-2 TRBV5-1 CASSLNRGSNYGYTF TGCGCCAGCAGCTTGAACAGGGGATCCAACTATGGCTACACCTTC
NA 18 NA TRBJ2-7 TRBV21-1 CASSKGGDVRGLCYEQYF TGTGCCAGCAGCAAAGGTGGGGATGTTCGCGGACTTTGCTACGAGCAGTACTTC
NA 17 NA TRBJ1-6 TRBV19 CASSIVVGPGQGSPLHF TGTGCCAGTAGTATAGTGGTTGGGCCCGGCCAGGGTTCACCCCTCCACTTT
NA 12 NA TRBJ1-2 TRBV24-1 CATSESSRHYTF TGTGCCACCAGTGAGAGCAGCCGCCACTACACCTTC
NA 16 NA TRBJ2-3 TRBV7-2 CASSLPKDRITDTQYF TGTGCCAGCAGCCTCCCCAAGGACAGAATTACAGATACGCAGTATTTT
TRBD2 13 NA TRBJ2-7 TRBV3-1/TRBV3-2 CASSQSGNGEQYF TGTGCCAGCAGCCAGAGCGGGAACGGCGAGCAGTACTTC
NA 15 NA TRBJ1-6 TRBV28 CASSPLGGLSSPLHF TGTGCCAGCAGTCCCCTTGGGGGTCTCAGTTCACCCCTCCACTTT
NA 19 NA TRBJ2-5 TRBV5-4 CASSPARGHTGWTKETQYF TGTGCCAGCAGCCCCGCTCGGGGGCATACGGGGTGGACCAAAGAGACCCAGTACTTC
TRBD1 13 NA TRBJ2-1 TRBV7-3 CASSSDRGGEQFF TGTGCCAGCAGCTCCGACAGGGGTGGTGAGCAGTTCTTC
NA 15 NA TRBJ1-4 TRBV6-5 CASSYSSWGNEKLFF TGTGCCAGCAGTTACTCGAGCTGGGGTAATGAAAAACTGTTTTTT
NA 12 NA TRBJ1-3 TRBV11-2 CASAGSGNTIYF TGTGCCAGCGCGGGATCCGGAAACACCATATATTTT
NA 8 NA TRBJ1-2 TRBV11-2 CANNGYTF TGTGCCAACAATGGCTACACCTTC
NA 18 NA TRBJ1-2 TRBV4-2 CASSQGPETGTTHYGYTF TGTGCCAGCAGCCAAGGCCCCGAAACAGGGACTACCCACTATGGCTACACCTTC
TRBD1 17 NA TRBJ2-3 TRBV10-3 CAINPGEGTGTTDTQYF TGTGCCATCAACCCAGGAGAGGGGACAGGGACCACAGATACGCAGTATTTT
TRBD1 13 NA TRBJ1-1 TRBV19 CASSRQGGTEAFF TGTGCCAGTAGTAGACAGGGTGGGACTGAAGCTTTCTTT
TRBD1 16 NA TRBJ1-5 TRBV6-1 CASSDSDRGPNQPQHF TGTGCCAGCAGTGATTCCGACAGGGGGCCCAATCAGCCCCAGCATTTT
NA 12 NA TRBJ2-1 TRBV5-4 CASSLEVLEQFF TGTGCCAGCAGCTTGGAGGTCCTTGAGCAGTTCTTC
NA 14 NA TRBJ1-2 TRBV7-6 CASNLQEDKYGYTF TGTGCCAGCAACTTACAGGAAGACAAGTATGGCTACACCTTC
TRBD1 19 NA TRBJ1-4 TRBV7-2 CASSLEGGTGARDNEKLFF TGTGCCAGCAGCTTGGAGGGGGGGACAGGGGCGCGTGATAATGAAAAACTGTTTTTT
NA 15 NA TRBJ1-5 TRBV20-1 CSASVGRDGRQPQHF TGCAGTGCTAGTGTGGGTAGGGATGGTAGGCAGCCCCAGCATTTT
TRBD2 15 NA TRBJ2-1 TRBV7-9 CASSLGLARNNEQFF TGTGCCAGCAGCTTAGGACTAGCGAGAAATAATGAGCAGTTCTTC
NA 15 NA TRBJ2-7 TRBV21-1 CASSGPGTGPYEQYF TGTGCCAGCAGCGGACCCGGGACAGGGCCCTACGAGCAGTACTTC
TRBD1 17 NA TRBJ1-6 TRBV19 CASSRRTGVWIRSPLHF TGTGCCAGTAGTAGGCGGACAGGGGTGTGGATTCGTTCACCCCTCCACTTT
TRBD1 14 NA TRBJ1-3 TRBV10-2 CASSGRDRVDTIYF TGCGCCAGCAGTGGGCGGGACAGGGTTGACACCATATATTTT
NA 12 NA TRBJ1-2 TRBV30 CARTQGKRGYTF TGTGCCAGAACGCAGGGTAAACGGGGCTACACCTTC
NA 13 NA TRBJ1-1 TRBV6-2/TRBV6-3 CASSYDENTEAFF TGTGCCAGCAGTTACGACGAGAACACTGAAGCTTTCTTT
TRBD1 18 NA TRBJ1-6 TRBV7-3 CASSLTPPGQVVNSPLHF TGTGCCAGCAGCTTAACCCCTCCTGGACAGGTGGTTAATTCACCCCTCCACTTT
TRBD1 16 NA TRBJ1-2 TRBV6-5 CASSYSAGQAHYGYTF TGTGCCAGCAGTTACTCGGCGGGACAGGCGCACTATGGCTACACCTTC
NA 13 NA TRBJ2-7 TRBV11-2 CASSRVTSYEQYF TGTGCCAGCAGCCGGGTCACCTCCTACGAGCAGTACTTC
TRBD1 14 NA TRBJ1-1 TRBV10-3 CAISRDRGGTEAFF TGTGCCATCAGTAGGGACAGGGGTGGCACTGAAGCTTTCTTT
NA 14 few TRBJ1-3 TRBV19 CASSHETPGNTIYF TGTGCCAGTAGTCATGAGACGCCCGGAAACACCATATATTTT
NA 14 NA TRBJ2-7 TRBV2 CASNGITQNYEQYF TGTGCCAGCAACGGGATCACCCAAAACTACGAGCAGTACTTC
TRBD2 16 NA TRBJ2-3 TRBV15 CATSRGGRGEGDTQYF TGTGCCACCAGCAGGGGAGGGCGGGGGGAAGGAGATACGCAGTATTTT
TRBD1 13 NA TRBJ2-5 TRBV5-4 CASSSLQGETQYF TGTGCCAGCAGCTCACTACAGGGGGAGACCCAGTACTTC
NA 14 NA TRBJ1-6 TRBV4-1 CASSPNPAAFPLHF TGCGCCAGCAGCCCGAACCCGGCGGCGTTCCCCCTCCACTTT
NA 15 NA TRBJ2-3 TRBV4-1 CASSREESLVLSQYF TGCGCCAGCAGCCGTGAAGAATCCTTAGTGTTATCTCAGTATTTT
NA 17 NA TRBJ2-5 TRBV6-2/TRBV6-3 CASSLYGSHVGQETQYF TGTGCCAGCAGCCTTTACGGGTCGCACGTCGGCCAAGAGACCCAGTACTTC
NA 15 NA TRBJ1-6 TRBV18 CASSPQPVLNSPLHF TGTGCCAGCTCACCACAACCAGTGCTTAATTCACCCCTCCACTTT
TRBD1 17 NA TRBJ2-2 TRBV5-6 CASSLGFAGGLTGELFF TGTGCCAGCAGCTTGGGTTTCGCAGGGGGCTTAACCGGGGAGCTGTTTTTT
NA 17 few TRBJ2-7 TRBV5-1 CASSLGVRASWTYEQYF TGCGCCAGCAGCTTGGGTGTGAGGGCCAGCTGGACCTACGAGCAGTACTTC